The T cell receptor (beta chain) described here comes from a study of cytomegalovirus exposure and HLA in healthy donors. The PCR contained 60 Vbeta and 13 Jbeta primers. TCRdb's copy holds only in-frame clones and misses some; the assay was immunoSEQ multiplex PCR. The sample lists roughly 120,000 clones, roughly 82% occurring once. V was pared by 3 bases and J by 10 bases, with 10 bases between. CDR1 is SEHNR and CDR2 is FQNEAQ in the germline V gene (reference sequence). This CDR3 spans 12 amino acids. This chain connects TRBV7-9 to TRBJ2-1; D perhaps matches TRBD2 (5 bases). This receptor was obtained from a human donor in good health. The specimen sequenced was PBMCs. The CDR3 nucleotides are TGTGCCAGCAGCTTTGCGGGTTGGGAGCAGTTCTTC. As protein: CASSFAGWEQFF.